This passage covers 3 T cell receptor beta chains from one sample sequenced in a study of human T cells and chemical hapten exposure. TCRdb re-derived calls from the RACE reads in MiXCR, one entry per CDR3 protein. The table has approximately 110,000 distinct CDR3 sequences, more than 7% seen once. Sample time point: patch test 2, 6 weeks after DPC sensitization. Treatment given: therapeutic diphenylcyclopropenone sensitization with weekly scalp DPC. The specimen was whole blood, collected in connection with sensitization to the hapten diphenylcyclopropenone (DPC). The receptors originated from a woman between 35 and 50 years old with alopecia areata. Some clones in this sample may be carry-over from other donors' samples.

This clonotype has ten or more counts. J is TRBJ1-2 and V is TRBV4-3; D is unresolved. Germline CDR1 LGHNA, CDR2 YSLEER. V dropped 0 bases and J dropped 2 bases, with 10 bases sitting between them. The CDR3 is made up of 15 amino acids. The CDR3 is CASSQDPAANYGYTF. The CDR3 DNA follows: TGCGCCAGCAGCCAAGACCCCGCAGCCAACTATGGCTACACCTTC.

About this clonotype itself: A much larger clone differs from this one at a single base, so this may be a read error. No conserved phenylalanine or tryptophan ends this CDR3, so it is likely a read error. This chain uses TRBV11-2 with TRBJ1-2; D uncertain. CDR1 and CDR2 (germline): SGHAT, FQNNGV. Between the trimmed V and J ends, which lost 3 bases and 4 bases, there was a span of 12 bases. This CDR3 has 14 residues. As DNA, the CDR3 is TGTGCCAGCAGCTTCGGGCCTTTCGGCTATGGCTACACCATC. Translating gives CASSFGPFGYGYTI.

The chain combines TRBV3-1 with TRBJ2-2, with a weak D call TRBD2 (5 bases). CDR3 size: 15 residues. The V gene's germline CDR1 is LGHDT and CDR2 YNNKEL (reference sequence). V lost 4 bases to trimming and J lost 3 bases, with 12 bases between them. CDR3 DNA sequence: TGTGCCAGCAGCCCTATGGCGGGCGACACCGGGGAGCTGTTTTTT. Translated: CASSPMAGDTGELFF.